The TCR beta chain described here comes from a study of molecular identifiers for immune sequencing clone quantification. For the study at large: The replicate experiment used RNA from roughly 21,000 or 96,000 naive CD8 cells. This RNA was split into five aliquots, and four of them were sequenced.

Listed TCR primers and previously described methods were used for bulk TCR libraries. TCRdb called the PCR reads again in MiXCR, with one record for every CDR3 protein. The repertoire holds around 82,000 distinct CDR3 sequences, with 15% to 20% as singletons. Of note for this clonotype: One base away lies a much larger clone, so this may be a sequencing read error. Without the conserved terminal phenylalanine or tryptophan, this CDR3 likely stems from a read error.

Trimming removed 4 bases from V and 4 bases from J; junction bases left unmatched: 9. The CDR3 spans 15 residues. CDR1 SGHVS and CDR2 FQNEAQ come from the germline V gene. Sequenced material: naive CD8+ T cells from blood, with Jurkat cell RNA spiked in. Specified subset: FACS-sorted CD8+CD4-CCR7+CD45RA+ naive T cells. The sequence derives from a human donor in good health. Some libraries in this study had Jurkat cell RNA spiked in. The rearrangement joins TRBV7-8 to TRBJ1-1; 7 nucleotides align to TRBD1. The chain's CDR3 is CASSWSTGRGTEAFL. DNA of the CDR3: TGTGCCAGCAGCTGGTCGACAGGGAGGGGCACTGAAGCTTTCCTT.